The 7 T cell receptor beta chains in this list originate from one sample, sequenced in a study of cytomegalovirus exposure and HLA in healthy donors. The PCR used 60 Vbeta and 13 Jbeta primers. This table comes from immunoSEQ multiplex PCR, and its TCRdb copy is limited to in-frame clones, with some not included. The table includes approximately 140,000 clones, 88% detected once. The source material was PBMCs. These receptors all stem from a woman aged 40 to 50 in good health and CMV-seronegative.

This chain joins TRBV6-6 and TRBJ1-2, with D possibly being TRBD1 (6 bases). V was cut by 5 bases and J by 6 bases, with 13 bases left in between. This CDR3 region has 13 residues. Germline lookup yields CDR1 MNHNY and CDR2 SVGAGI (reference sequence). The CDR3 region is CASSHREGNGYTF. CDR3 sequence (DNA): TGTGCCAGCAGTCACAGGGAGGGAAATGGCTACACCTTC.

This clone has a single count. This chain joins TRBV28 and TRBJ2-3, with TRBD1 as a possible D gene (6 bases). Germline CDR1 and CDR2: MDHEN and SYDVKM. Between the trimmed V and J ends, which lost 8 bases and 2 bases, there was a span of 11 bases. The CDR3 has 13 residues. The CDR3 nucleotides read TGTGCCAGCCTCCCAGGGGCCACAGATACGCAGTATTTT. Protein sequence: CASLPGATDTQYF.

In this sample, this clone turned up once. The V call is TRBV7-3, the J call TRBJ2-1; D is undetermined. This CDR3 is built from 12 residues. The germline V gene encodes CDR1 SGHTA and CDR2 FQGTGA. V lost 5 bases and J 6 bases, leaving 8 bases between the germline ends. CDR3 residues: CASSGDLNEQFF. CDR3 bases: TGTGCCAGCAGCGGAGATCTCAATGAGCAGTTCTTC.

This sequence joins TRBV11-2 and TRBJ2-3; TRBD2 agrees at 9 bases. The CDR3 consists of 13 residues. CDR1 and CDR2 (germline): SGHAT, FQNNGV. Losses at the gene ends were 7 bases for V and 3 bases for J; bases not matched to a gene: 2. The chain's CDR3 is CASNLAGTDTQYF. CDR3 nucleotides: TGTGCCAGCAACCTAGCGGGAACAGATACGCAGTATTTT.

The rearrangement links TRBV19 to TRBJ2-7; possible D gene TRBD2, 6 bases. Germline lookup yields CDR1 LNHDA and CDR2 SQIVND (reference sequence). V lost 3 bases and J lost 2, with 11 bases in between. The CDR3 spans 14 residues. The DNA of the CDR3 is TGTGCCAGTAGTATCTCGGCGGGGACCTACGAGCAGTACTTC. As protein: CASSISAGTYEQYF.

In nucleotides, the CDR3 is TGTGCCAGCAGTGAATACGGCAGGGGATCCAATCAGCCCCAGCATTTT. It translates to CASSEYGRGSNQPQHF. This rearrangement joins TRBV6-1 to TRBJ1-5, with D tentatively TRBD1 (6 bases). Germline CDR1 MNHNS, CDR2 SASEGT. V lost 2 bases and J 3 bases, leaving 14 bases between the germline ends. CDR3 length equals 16 residues.

The rearrangement joins TRBV7-9 to TRBJ2-5; 8 bases fit TRBD1. V shed 5 bases and J 5 bases; nucleotides not matched to a gene: 7. Germline V gene sequence: CDR1 SEHNR, CDR2 FQNEAQ (reference sequence). The CDR3 loop spans 14 amino acids. CDR3 amino acids: CASSKTGAGETQYF. The CDR3 DNA reads TGTGCCAGCAGCAAGACAGGGGCGGGGGAGACCCAGTACTTC.